One and the same sample provided the 9 T cell receptor beta chains below, sequenced in a study of cytomegalovirus exposure and HLA in healthy donors. Both 60 Vbeta primers and 13 Jbeta primers went into the PCR. Repertoires were generated with immunoSEQ multiplex PCR, while TCRdb's copy carries only in-frame clones and drops some. The sample consists of about 230,000 clones, roughly four fifths of them appearing once. The specimen sequenced was PBMCs. The receptors stem from a woman between 40 and 50 years old in good health and CMV-seronegative.

The chain joins TRBV19 to TRBJ1-2; TRBD1 is a possible D gene (5 bases). CDR3 length: 12 amino acids. Trimming cost V 7 bases and J 6 bases, with 12 bases left between them. The germline CDR1 and CDR2 sequences are LNHDA and SQIVND (reference sequence). The chain's CDR3 is CASTPRGDGYTF. The CDR3 region has the DNA TGTGCCAGTACCCCCCGGGGGGATGGCTACACCTTC.

V is TRBV2 and J is TRBJ2-2, with D possibly TRBD2 on 6 matching bases. Germline CDR1 SNHLY, CDR2 FYNNEI. The CDR3 length is 14 residues. V was cut by 7 bases and J by 3 bases, with 12 bases left in between. In DNA, the CDR3 is TGTGCCAGCACGCGGGGAAGGGACACCGGGGAGCTGTTTTTT. Translation: CASTRGRDTGELFF.

The J gene is TRBJ2-5, the V gene TRBV7-2; D possibly corresponds to TRBD2 (7 bases). CDR1 and CDR2 (germline): SGHTA, FQGNSA. The V end was cut by 2 bases, the J end by 5 bases, with 15 bases between. CDR3 length equals 15 residues. The CDR3 DNA reads TGTGCCAGCAGCTTACGTCCGGGGGGCCGGGAGACCCAGTACTTC. This gives the protein CASSLRPGGRETQYF.

V usage is TRBV19 and J usage is TRBJ1-1; 8 bases line up with TRBD1. With 0 bases clipped from V and 6 bases from J, the junction kept 12 bases outside the gene matches. The CDR3 is 17 residues long. CDR1 is LNHDA, CDR2 SQIVND, per germline (reference sequence). The CDR3 sequence: CASSIDSTGARYSEAFF. The CDR3 bases are TGTGCCAGTAGTATAGATTCGACAGGGGCCAGATATTCTGAAGCTTTCTTT.

CDR3 bases: TGTGCCAGCAGTCGGGACAGTGGCAAAAACATTCAGTACTTC. Amino acid sequence: CASSRDSGKNIQYF. V usage is TRBV13 and J usage is TRBJ2-4; TRBD1 agrees at 7 bases. Germline V gene lookup returns CDR1 PRHDT and CDR2 FYEKMQ (reference sequence). The trim removed 6 bases at V and 3 bases at J, leaving 5 bases unmatched. The CDR3 consists of 14 residues. Filled out from reference TRBV13 and TRBJ2-4, the complete variable domain reads AAGVIQSPRHLIKEKRETATLKCYPIPRHDTVYWYQQGPGQDPQFLISFYEKMQSDKGSIPDRFSAQQFSDYHSELNMSSLELGDSALYFCASSRDSGKNIQYFGAGTRLSVL.

The CDR3 coding sequence is TGTGCCAGCAGTTTATCGATCAGGGGAGCAGGGCGTGGGTACGAGCAGTACTTC. It codes for CASSLSIRGAGRGYEQYF. This rearrangement joins TRBV27 to TRBJ2-7, with TRBD1 as a possible D gene (6 bases). With 0 bases removed from V and 4 bases from J, the gap between germline ends came to 22 bases. The germline gives CDR1 MNHEY, CDR2 SMNVEV (reference sequence). The CDR3 has 18 residues.

A single count supports this clone. V is TRBV5-6 and J is TRBJ1-2; perhaps TRBD1 as D (5 bases). Germline CDR1 SGHDT, CDR2 YYEEEE. Between the trimmed V and J ends, which lost 1 base and 3 bases, there was a span of 10 bases. The CDR3 contains 14 residues. The CDR3: CASSLYRSYYGYTF. The CDR3 region has the DNA TGTGCCAGCAGCTTGTACAGGAGCTACTATGGCTACACCTTC.

The gene calls are TRBV6-6 and TRBJ1-2; TRBD1 matches 8 bases. V shed 9 bases, J shed 0 bases, and the junction held 3 bases outside the gene matches. Germline V CDR1 and CDR2: MNHNY, SVGAGI (reference sequence). This CDR3 is 13 amino acids long. CDR3 bases: TGTGCCAGGTCGACAGGGGCTAACTATGGCTACACCTTC. The encoded protein is CARSTGANYGYTF.

This clone appeared once. The V gene is TRBV13, the J gene TRBJ2-1; D gene ambiguous. V lost 1 base and J 7 bases, leaving 8 bases between the germline ends. Germline CDR1 is PRHDT and CDR2 is FYEKMQ (reference sequence). This CDR3 comprises 13 residues. CDR3 in DNA: TGTGCCAGCAGCTTAGTGGCCGGGAATGAGCAGTTCTTC. It specifies CASSLVAGNEQFF.